This T cell receptor beta chain was sequenced for a study of blood T cell repertoires in COVID-19. In the study overall: Some COVID-19 samples were acute and others convalescent; all came from the United States, Italy and Spain. PBMCs, B-cell-depleted T cells, or T cells provided the cDNA or gDNA that made up the material.

Methods used by the authors: From reference gene primer amplification, estimates of nucleated cell counts were derived. TCRdb keeps only in-frame clones here, not all; method: immunoSEQ multiplex PCR. From that table come the V and J calls and clone size; the DNA was used to work out D and trimming. The sample holds about 420,000 clones, about 90% seen once. Seattle cases were enrolled at active infection and followed longitudinally. The CDR3 contains 15 residues. Trimming stripped 4 bases from V and 1 base from J, with 14 bases between. Germline V gene lookup returns CDR1 SGHNT and CDR2 YYREEE (reference sequence).

The sample taken for sequencing was peripheral blood. This TCR was recovered from a man between 18 and 35 years old with COVID-19, enrolled during active disease. The V and J genes are TRBV5-4 and TRBJ1-1; a weak D match, TRBD1 (6 bases). CDR3 sequence (DNA): TGTGCCAGCAGCATCTCAGGGGTAGGGAACACTGAAGCTTTCTTT. Its protein product is CASSISGVGNTEAFF.